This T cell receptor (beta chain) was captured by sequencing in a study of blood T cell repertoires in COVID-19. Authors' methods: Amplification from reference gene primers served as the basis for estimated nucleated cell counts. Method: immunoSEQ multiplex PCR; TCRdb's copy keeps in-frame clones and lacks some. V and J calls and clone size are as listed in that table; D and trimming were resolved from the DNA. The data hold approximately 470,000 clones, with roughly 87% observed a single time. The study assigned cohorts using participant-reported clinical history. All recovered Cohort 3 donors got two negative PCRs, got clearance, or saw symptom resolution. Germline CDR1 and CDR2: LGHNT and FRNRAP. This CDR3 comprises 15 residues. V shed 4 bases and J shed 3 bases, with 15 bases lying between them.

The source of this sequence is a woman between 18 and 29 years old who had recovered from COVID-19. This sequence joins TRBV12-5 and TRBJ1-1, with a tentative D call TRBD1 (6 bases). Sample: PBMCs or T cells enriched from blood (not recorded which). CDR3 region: CASGSRGGGYTEAFF. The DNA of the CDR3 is TGTGCTAGTGGTTCCCGAGGGGGGGGTTACACTGAAGCTTTCTTT.